This TCR beta chain derives from a study of cytotoxic CD8 clonotypes in ibrutinib-treated CLL. Across the study: Partial response occurred in 24 patients and complete response in 2; at median approximately 71 months, about 14 remained remitted and roughly twelve progressed.

The assay was immunoSEQ multiplex PCR, and TCRdb's table has in-frame clones only and misses some. The sample includes some 150,000 clones, more than 70% seen only once; the top ten take approximately 7.6%. Study-level results: Public clonotypes were uncommon and contracted or stayed stable on treatment. Clonality was higher at baseline than in age-matched healthy donors and tracked circulating CD8+ T-cell counts.

This CDR3 is built from 15 residues. CDR1 and CDR2 from the germline V gene are SNHLY and FYNNEI. Deletions cut 7 bases from V and 9 bases from J, with 22 bases between. About this clone: Its target is not known.

The source of this sequence is a human donor with chronic lymphocytic leukemia. Sequenced here: PBMCs, sampled after 36 months of ibrutinib treatment. The chain recombines TRBV2 with TRBJ2-1; D may be TRBD1 or TRBD2 (6 bases each). CDR3 region: CASTGGVGAFGEQFF. CDR3 nucleotides: TGTGCCAGCACCGGCGGGGTGGGGGCGTTCGGTGAGCAGTTCTTC. Full variable domain (remainder filled in from reference TRBV2 and TRBJ2-1): EPEVTQTPSHQVTQMGQEVILRCVPISNHLYFYWYRQILGQKVEFLVSFYNNEISEKSEIFDDQFSVERPDGSNFTLKIRSTKLEDSAMYFCASTGGVGAFGEQFFGPGTRLTVL.